A selection of T cell receptor beta chains follows, all from one sample in a study of blood T cell repertoires in COVID-19. The assay was immunoSEQ multiplex PCR, and TCRdb's table has in-frame clones only and misses some. The sample lists some 220,000 clones; 84% were seen once. The sequenced sample was peripheral blood. These receptors were obtained from a woman in her 30s who had recovered from COVID-19. Each CDR3 is given with its conserved first and last residue. D genes are given only for firm matches.

v_call d_call cdr3_aa
TRBV7-9 . CASSYNTAENTIYF
TRBV10-1 . CASTKELLTGELFF
TRBV28 . CASSVVRAANEKLFF
TRBV18 TRBD1 CASSGQGRSRETQYF
TRBV19 . CASSGEGGGPQHF
TRBV2 TRBD1 CARRRTGGNTEAFF
TRBV14 TRBD1 CASSHGTVGPFFYEQYF
TRBV7-4 TRBD2 CASSQTSGQETQYF
TRBV15 . CATSRDQGAGWPQHF
TRBV28 . CASSLTRPQHF
TRBV30 . CAWTPTGYHNEQFF
TRBV5-1 TRBD2 CASSTLADSSYEQYF
TRBV7-6 . CASSLGGGLPYEQYF